The 9 T cell receptor beta chains listed next were all sequenced from one sample in a study of CD8 T cells in ankylosing spondylitis. MiXCR was run by TCRdb on the 5' RACE reads, yielding one entry per CDR3 protein. The sample consists of some 92,000 distinct CDR3 sequences, under 30% of them appearing once. The sequencing sample was made of blood, either unsorted or a sorted T cell fraction (not recorded which). The receptors derive from a male donor with ankylosing spondylitis or in good health (not recorded which).

This clonotype was found a few times. This chain uses TRBV7-9 with TRBJ1-1; D remains unclear. This CDR3 is 12 amino acids long. The germline V and J ends were trimmed by 7 bases and 6 bases, with 12 bases remaining between them. Germline CDR1 SEHNR, CDR2 FQNEAQ (reference sequence). The CDR3 nucleotides are TGTGCCAGCACCCGAGGAGACGCTGAAGCTTTCTTT. It specifies CASTRGDAEAFF.

The gene calls are TRBV5-1 and TRBJ1-2; 10 positions match TRBD1. The CDR3 has 17 residues. The J segment lost 3 bases and the V segment lost 4 bases, leaving 12 bases of the junction unmatched. The V gene's germline CDR1 is SGHRS and CDR2 YFSETQ. The CDR3 DNA sequence: TGCGCCAGCAGCGGACTCCCTGGGACAGGGGCGTACTATGGCTACACCTTC. Its protein is CASSGLPGTGAYYGYTF.

The sample holds a few counts of this clonotype. The chain couples TRBV29-1 to TRBJ2-1; D gene ambiguous. The CDR3 has 13 residues. The V and J ends lost 1 base and 4 bases respectively, with 8 bases between them. The germline V gene has CDR1 SQVTM and CDR2 ANQGSEA. Written as DNA, the CDR3 is TGCAGCGTTGAAGGGTCTGGTTACAATGAGCAGTTCTTC. It translates to CSVEGSGYNEQFF.

This clonotype was seen a few times. This chain uses TRBV7-9 with TRBJ1-5; TRBD1 matches 7 bases. Unmatched junction bases numbered 11, after V lost 6 bases and J lost 0 bases. Per germline, CDR1 SEHNR and CDR2 FQNEAQ (reference sequence). The CDR3 totals 17 residues. CDR3 DNA: TGTGCCAGCAGTCAAATGACCGGGACAGATAGCAATCAGCCCCAGCATTTT. This encodes CASSQMTGTDSNQPQHF.

The V call is TRBV9, the J call TRBJ2-2; TRBD2 might be the D (6 bases). The CDR3 covers 17 residues. The V end lost 1 base, the J end lost 1 base, and 14 bases lay between the germline ends. Germline V gene lookup returns CDR1 SGDLS and CDR2 YYNGEE. The CDR3 DNA reads TGTGCCAGCAGCGTATCCCCTCAGCGGGTGAACACCGGGGAGCTGTTTTTT. As protein: CASSVSPQRVNTGELFF. Combining the CDR3 with reference TRBV9 and TRBJ2-2 gives the whole variable domain DSGVTQTPKHLITATGQRVTLRCSPRSGDLSVYWYQQSLDQGLQFLIQYYNGEERAKGNILERFSAQQFPDLHSELNLSSLELGDSALYFCASSVSPQRVNTGELFFGEGSRLTVL.

This chain joins TRBV5-6 and TRBJ2-6; D might be TRBD1 (6 bases). CDR1 SGHDT and CDR2 YYEEEE come from the germline V gene. V was clipped by 3 bases and J by 0 bases, with 13 bases between them. The CDR3 contains 17 residues. The CDR3 loop is CASSWDTGSSGANVLTF. The CDR3 coding sequence is TGTGCCAGCAGCTGGGACACAGGGAGCTCTGGGGCCAACGTCCTGACTTTC.

This clonotype was counted between two and nine times. This chain links TRBV6-5 with TRBJ2-4; D might be TRBD1 (6 bases). This CDR3 has 12 residues. V lost 10 bases to trimming and J lost 7 bases, with 14 bases between them. Germline CDR1 reads MNHEY; CDR2 reads SVGAGI. The CDR3 nucleotides read TGTGCCATGACCGGGACAAGGAACATTCAGTACTTC. Its protein is CAMTGTRNIQYF.

A few counts support this clonotype. The CDR3 DNA sequence: TGCAGTGCTAGGGGTGAAGAGACCCAGTACTTC. Its translation: CSARGEETQYF. The chain recombines TRBV20-1 with TRBJ2-5; D remains unclear. The V and J ends lost 3 bases and 3 bases respectively, with 5 bases between them. The CDR3 runs 11 residues. Per the germline V gene, CDR1 is DFQATT and CDR2 is SNEGSKA (reference sequence).

This sequence joins TRBV5-6 and TRBJ2-3, with D possibly being TRBD1 or TRBD2 (6 bases each). This CDR3 is built from 15 residues. Germline CDR1 and CDR2: SGHDT and YYEEEE. Trimming cost V 6 bases and J 2 bases, with 16 bases left between them. The chain's CDR3 is CASTEVGGFTDTQYF. The CDR3 DNA reads as TGTGCCAGCACCGAGGTGGGGGGCTTCACAGATACGCAGTATTTT. Combining the CDR3 with reference TRBV5-6 and TRBJ2-3 gives the whole variable domain DAGVTQSPTHLIKTRGQQVTLRCSPKSGHDTVSWYQQALGQGPQFIFQYYEEEERQRGNFPDRFSGHQFPNYSSELNVNALLLGDSALYLCASTEVGGFTDTQYFGPGTRLTVL.